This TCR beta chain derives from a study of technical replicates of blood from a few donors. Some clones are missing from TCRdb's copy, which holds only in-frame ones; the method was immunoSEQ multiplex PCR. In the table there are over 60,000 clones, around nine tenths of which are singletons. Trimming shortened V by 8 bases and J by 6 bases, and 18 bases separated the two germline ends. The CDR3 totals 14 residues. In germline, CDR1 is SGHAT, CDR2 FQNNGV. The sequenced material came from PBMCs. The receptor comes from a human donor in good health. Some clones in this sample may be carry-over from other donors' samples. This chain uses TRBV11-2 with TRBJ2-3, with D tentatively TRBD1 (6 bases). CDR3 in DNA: TGTGCCAGCGGTGACAGGAGTGAAGGTGATACGCAGTATTTT. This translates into CASGDRSEGDTQYF.